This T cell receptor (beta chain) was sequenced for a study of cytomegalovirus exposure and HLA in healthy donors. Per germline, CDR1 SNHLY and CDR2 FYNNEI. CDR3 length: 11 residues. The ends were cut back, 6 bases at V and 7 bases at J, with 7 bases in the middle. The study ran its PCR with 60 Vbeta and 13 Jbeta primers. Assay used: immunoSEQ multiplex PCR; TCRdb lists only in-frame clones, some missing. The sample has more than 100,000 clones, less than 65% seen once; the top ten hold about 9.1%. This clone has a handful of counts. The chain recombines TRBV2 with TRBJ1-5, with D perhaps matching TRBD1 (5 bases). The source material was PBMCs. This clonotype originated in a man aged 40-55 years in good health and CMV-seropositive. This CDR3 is CASSKGQPQHF. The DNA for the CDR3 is TGTGCCAGCAGCAAGGGGCAGCCCCAGCATTTT.